One and the same sample provided the 19 T cell receptor beta chains below, sequenced in a study of CXCR3-negative and CXCR3-positive naive CD8 T cells. Study-wide findings and caveats: For CXCR3-positive naive cells, TRB CDR3s were more hydrophobic than those of CXCR3-negative naive cells.

These receptors are not linked to any known antigen. The study made its TRB cDNA libraries by 5' RACE, adding UMI labels. For each CDR3 protein, TCRdb gives one entry from its re-call of the 5' RACE reads, without DNA. Its table records tens of thousands of distinct CDR3 sequences. The specimen was naive CXCR3+ CD8+ T cells from blood. Subset of the sample: CD45RO-CCR7+CD27+CD95- naive CD8+ T cells expressing CXCR3 (TNR3+). The receptors stem from a human donor in good health. Some clones in this sample may be carry-over from other donors' samples.

The rearrangement uses TRBV5-1 and TRBJ1-2; TCRdb reports TRBD1, a call that lacks DNA to check it against. Germline values: CDR1 SGHRS, CDR2 YFSETQ. The length of the CDR3 is 15 residues. CDR3 sequence reads: CASSLDGQGVRGYTF.

The chain links TRBV11-2 to TRBJ2-1. The CDR3 runs to 13 residues. Per germline, CDR1 SGHAT and CDR2 FQNNGV. CDR3 region: CASSLVYVNEQFF.

This chain uses TRBV9 with TRBJ2-7. Germline loops: CDR1 SGDLS, CDR2 YYNGEE. This CDR3 has 14 residues. CDR3 region: CASSVASGGYEQYF.

The chain joins TRBV15 to TRBJ1-2; checking the TCRdb D call of TRBD1 is not possible without DNA. The germline CDR1 and CDR2 sequences are LNHNV and YYDKDF (reference sequence). This CDR3 spans 15 amino acids. This CDR3 reads CATSRTLTGAYGYTF. The complete variable domain, with remaining parts taken from reference TRBV15 and TRBJ1-2, reads DAMVIQNPRYQVTQFGKPVTLSCSQTLNHNVMYWYQQKSSQAPKLLFHYYDKDFNNEADTPDNFQSRRPNTSFCFLDIRSPGLGDTAMYLCATSRTLTGAYGYTFGSGTRLTVV.

The chain couples TRBV10-3 to TRBJ2-1; TCRdb outputs TRBD2, but without DNA this stays unchecked. The CDR3 totals 17 residues. The germline gives CDR1 ENHRY, CDR2 SYGVKD. Here the CDR3 reads CAISEPSGEISYNEQFF.

The genes are TRBV18 and TRBJ2-3. CDR1 and CDR2 from the germline V gene are KGHSH and LQKENI. The CDR3 runs to 12 residues. The CDR3 is CASSPNADTQYF.

The genes are TRBV15 and TRBJ1-3; TCRdb calls TRBD1, which cannot be checked without DNA. The CDR3 totals 14 residues. Per germline, CDR1 LNHNV and CDR2 YYDKDF (reference sequence). The CDR3 loop is CATSSGLLGDTIYF. Drawing the rest from reference TRBV15 and TRBJ1-3, the complete variable domain is DAMVIQNPRYQVTQFGKPVTLSCSQTLNHNVMYWYQQKSSQAPKLLFHYYDKDFNNEADTPDNFQSRRPNTSFCFLDIRSPGLGDTAMYLCATSSGLLGDTIYFGEGSWLTVV.

The chain employs TRBV12-3 or TRBV12-4 and TRBJ1-2; the D call from TCRdb, TRBD1, cannot be confirmed without DNA. The CDR3 contains 15 residues. This CDR3 reads CASSTRDRVDYGYTF.

The genes are TRBV5-1 and TRBJ1-5; the TRBD1 assignment by TCRdb is unverifiable without DNA. The CDR3 sequence is 18 residues long. From germline, CDR1 is SGHRS and CDR2 YFSETQ. The CDR3 here is CASSSRPLRAESNQPQHF.

The J gene is TRBJ2-7, the V gene TRBV6-2 or TRBV6-3. Germline-derived CDR1 and CDR2 are MNHEY and SVGEGT. The CDR3 spans 13 residues. CDR3 sequence: CASRSSGLDEQYF.

This chain joins TRBV4-3 and TRBJ1-1; TCRdb picks TRBD1, but there is no DNA to check that call. In germline, CDR1 is LGHNA, CDR2 YSLEER. CDR3 size: 16 residues. Here the CDR3 reads CASSPGGRGESTEAFF.

V usage is TRBV12-3 or TRBV12-4 and J usage is TRBJ2-7; TCRdb's D gene call, TRBD1, goes unchecked for lack of DNA. The CDR3 consists of 14 residues. The CDR3 protein is CASSYGGQGYEQYF.

The genes are TRBV29-1 and TRBJ2-7. This CDR3 has 13 amino acids. Germline CDR1 SQVTM, CDR2 ANQGSEA. The CDR3 here is CSVLQGASYEQYF.

The chain employs TRBV6-2 or TRBV6-3 and TRBJ1-5; the D gene TCRdb calls, TRBD1, cannot be checked with no DNA. The germline CDR1 and CDR2 sequences are MNHEY and SVGEGT. The CDR3 spans 13 residues. This chain's CDR3 is CASSYDRWKPQHF.

The rearrangement links TRBV18 to TRBJ2-6. The CDR3 extends over 15 amino acids. Germline V gene data show CDR1 as KGHSH and CDR2 as LQKENI. CDR3 residues: CASSPPPRGANVLTF.

J is TRBJ1-5 and V is TRBV7-9; TCRdb picks TRBD1, but there is no DNA to check that call. The length of the CDR3 is 15 residues. Per germline, CDR1 SEHNR and CDR2 FQNEAQ (reference sequence). CDR3: CASSGGQDSNQPQHF.

This sequence joins TRBV12-3 or TRBV12-4 and TRBJ2-5; absent DNA, TCRdb's TRBD1 call cannot be checked. There are 14 residues in the CDR3. The CDR3 loop reads CASGSLPGGETQYF.

This rearrangement joins TRBV6-5 to TRBJ2-7; the D gene TCRdb calls, TRBD1, cannot be checked with no DNA. The germline gives CDR1 MNHEY, CDR2 SVGAGI. This CDR3 is 16 amino acids long. CDR3 region: CASSYSLGTGVYEQYF.

This rearrangement joins TRBV15 to TRBJ2-3; TCRdb returns TRBD1, unconfirmable since there is no DNA. The CDR3 spans 14 residues. Germline CDR1 and CDR2: LNHNV and YYDKDF (reference sequence). CDR3 amino acids: CATSRFEGEDTQYF.